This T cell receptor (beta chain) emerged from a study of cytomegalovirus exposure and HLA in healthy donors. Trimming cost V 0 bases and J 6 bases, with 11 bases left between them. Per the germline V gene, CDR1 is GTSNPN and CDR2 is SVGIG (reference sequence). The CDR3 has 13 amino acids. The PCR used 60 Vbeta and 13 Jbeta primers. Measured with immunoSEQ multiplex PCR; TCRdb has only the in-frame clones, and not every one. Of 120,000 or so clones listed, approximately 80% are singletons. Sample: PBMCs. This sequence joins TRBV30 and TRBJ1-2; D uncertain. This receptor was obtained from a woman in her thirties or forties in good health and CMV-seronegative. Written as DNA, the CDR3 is TGTGCCTGGAGTGTACTGACTGTAAATGGCTACACCTTC. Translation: CAWSVLTVNGYTF.